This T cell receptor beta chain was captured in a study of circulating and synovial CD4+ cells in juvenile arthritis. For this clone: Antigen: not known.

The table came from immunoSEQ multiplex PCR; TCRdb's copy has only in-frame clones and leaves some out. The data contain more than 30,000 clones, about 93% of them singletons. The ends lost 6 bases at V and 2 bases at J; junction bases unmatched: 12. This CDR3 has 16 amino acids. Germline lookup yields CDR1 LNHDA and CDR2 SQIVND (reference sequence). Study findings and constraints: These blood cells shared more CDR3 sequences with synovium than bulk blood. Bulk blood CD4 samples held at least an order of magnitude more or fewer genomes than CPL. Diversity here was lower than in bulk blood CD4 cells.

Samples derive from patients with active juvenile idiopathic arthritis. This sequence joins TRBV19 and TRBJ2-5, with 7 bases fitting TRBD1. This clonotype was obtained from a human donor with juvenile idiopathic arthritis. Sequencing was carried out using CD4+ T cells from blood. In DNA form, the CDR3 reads TGTGCCAGTAGCCAACAGGGGCCTCCCAAACAAGAGACCCAGTACTTC. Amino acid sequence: CASSQQGPPKQETQYF. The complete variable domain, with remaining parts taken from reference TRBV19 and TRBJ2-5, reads DGGITQSPKYLFRKEGQNVTLSCEQNLNHDAMYWYRQDPGQGLRLIYYSQIVNDFQKGDIAEGYSVSREKKESFPLTVTSAQKNPTAFYLCASSQQGPPKQETQYFGPGTRLLVL.